The rows below give T cell receptor beta chains drawn from one sample of a study of cytomegalovirus exposure and HLA in healthy donors. Only in-frame clones appear in the TCRdb table, and some are missing; sequencing was by immunoSEQ multiplex PCR. The data contain about 170,000 clones, around 78% of them seen just once; the ten biggest clones take up less than 0.9%. What was sequenced was PBMCs. The receptor set was obtained from a female donor in good health and CMV-seronegative. CDR3s leave out the opening cysteine and the closing phenylalanine or tryptophan. The order of the fields is J gene, V gene, CDR3 protein.

>TRBJ1-4|TRBV19
ASSNLLRTGSNEKLF
>TRBJ2-6|TRBV5-1
ASSLGSSGANVLT
>TRBJ1-3|TRBV7-9
ASSYRTGGISGNTIY
>TRBJ2-7|TRBV6-1
ASSEGGREGRYEQY
>NA|TRBV9
ASSPQGGAYEQY
>TRBJ1-5|TRBV29-1
SVGGQDRQPQH
>TRBJ1-6|TRBV28
ASSPNDRGGNSPLH
>TRBJ1-1|TRBV9
ASSVSGTGLTEAF
>TRBJ2-5|TRBV7-8
ACSYRGETQY
>TRBJ2-1|TRBV18
ASSPGTSGRQQF
>TRBJ2-5|TRBV7-3
ASSPSGRETQY
>TRBJ1-5|TRBV30
AWSVTDRGTFQPQH
>TRBJ1-2|TRBV14
ASSQAGTGGYGYT
>TRBJ1-2|TRBV30
AWSAGNWGYT
>TRBJ1-4|TRBV5-1
ASSREGTNEKLF
>TRBJ2-5|TRBV28
ASSPGGRETQY
>TRBJ2-5|TRBV4-3
ASSQELRETQY
>TRBJ1-4|TRBV19
ASRPQGRSNEKLF
>TRBJ1-4|TRBV6-1
ASSRTGLNEKLF
>TRBJ2-1|TRBV6-5
ASSPAGGPEQF
>TRBJ1-4|TRBV28
ASSPTGGGNEKLF
>TRBJ2-3|TRBV18
ASSPNLAGVSTDTQY
>TRBJ1-1|TRBV28
ASDIGHGPVNTEAF
>TRBJ1-4|TRBV5-1
ASSLDRTPNEKLF
>TRBJ1-2|TRBV10-3
ATHLGQGAGGYT
>TRBJ2-3|TRBV7-9
ASSAQGFDTQY
>TRBJ2-2|TRBV5-4
ASSFQGTNTGELF
>TRBJ2-2|TRBV28
ASRGAKGGELF
>TRBJ2-1|TRBV9
ASSVGASLNEQF
>NA|TRBV7-8
ASSLGAGGSEQY
>TRBJ1-2|TRBV5-6
ASSPGKRGYT
>TRBJ2-7|TRBV7-2
ASSPSRGFYEQY
>TRBJ1-1|TRBV6-1
ASIVFTNTEAF
>TRBJ2-3|TRBV14
ASSRTSGGGTDTQY
>TRBJ1-1|TRBV6-6
ASSLQGNTEAF
>TRBJ2-3|TRBV9
ASSVRRTRGADTQY
>TRBJ2-7|TRBV2
ASIPGGGLSYEQY
>TRBJ1-5|TRBV18
ASSPPGQGVNQPQH
>TRBJ2-1|TRBV4-2
ASSQDRGGTSYNEQF
>TRBJ2-5|TRBV18
ASSPPGGAQETQY
>TRBJ2-2|TRBV5-1
ASSLEGGTNTGELF
>TRBJ2-5|TRBV7-2
ASRFGEGGETQY
>TRBJ2-6|TRBV18
ASPHVGQEISSGANGLT
>TRBJ1-1|TRBV7-3
ASSLNDGSTEAF
>TRBJ1-2|TRBV19
ASQGFGYT
>TRBJ2-3|TRBV19
ASSTLEFAGADTQY
>TRBJ1-2|TRBV9
ASSVARGNYGYT
>TRBJ1-1|TRBV6-5
ASSQGGGTEAF
>TRBJ2-3|TRBV10-1
ASSPSGIVGDTQY
>TRBJ1-5|TRBV2
ASSLGGAQPQH
>TRBJ2-1|TRBV5-4
ASSLNRQVYNEQF
>TRBJ2-2|TRBV6-4
ASSALPTGELF
>TRBJ2-2|TRBV7-9
ASSNREEGGTGELF